This T cell receptor beta chain emerged from a study of T cell responses to AZD1222 COVID-19 vaccine. The V end lost 2 bases, the J end lost 10 bases, and 15 bases lay between the germline ends. From germline, CDR1 is SGHTA and CDR2 FQGNSA. The CDR3 is made up of 15 amino acids. Study conclusions and caveats: Clonal diversity may have been underestimated in mostly white British donors. Repertoires were obtained solely post-peak T cell response. Reportedly, close to half of spike-specific TCRs are directed against unmutated variant regions.

Repertoires were generated with immunoSEQ multiplex PCR, while TCRdb's copy carries only in-frame clones and drops some. This table holds about 110,000 clones, approximately 90% found once. As for this clone: Its antigen is not known.

J is TRBJ2-6 and V is TRBV7-2, with D hard to call. The sequencing used peripheral blood, collected on day 0 of AZD1222 vaccination. The sequence came from an adult in good health. CDR3 DNA sequence: TGTGCCAGCAGCTTAAGGTCAGGTGGTGGGAACGTCCTGACTTTC. Residues: CASSLRSGGGNVLTF.